This T cell receptor beta chain appears in the sequencing data of a study of T cells after posttransplantation cyclophosphamide. Whole-study results and caveats: Blood and skin or GI T cell repertoires showed limited TRB overlap. Recipient CMV seropositivity and CMV reactivation strongly tracked TRB clonality. Donor CD8+ memory clones often dominated recipient blood repertoires at later times.

Only in-frame clones appear in the TCRdb table, and some are missing; sequencing was by immunoSEQ multiplex PCR. The repertoire has 40,000 or so clones, none seen only once; the ten largest take roughly 5.8%. Per the germline V gene, CDR1 is LNHDA and CDR2 is SQIVND (reference sequence). The V and J ends lost 10 bases and 1 base respectively, with 19 bases between them. The CDR3 consists of 15 residues. Ten or more counts support this clone. Its antigen remains unidentified. This sequence joins TRBV19 and TRBJ1-1; tentatively, D is TRBD1 (5 bases). The TCR originated in a man aged 30 to 39 in good health and a related stem cell transplant donor. The sequenced sample consisted of PBMCs. The chain's CDR3 is CATTRDSRGNTEAFF. CDR3 bases: TGTGCCACCACTCGGGACTCCCGGGGGAACACTGAAGCTTTCTTT. Using reference TRBV19 and TRBJ1-1 for the parts outside the CDR3, the full variable domain is DGGITQSPKYLFRKEGQNVTLSCEQNLNHDAMYWYRQDPGQGLRLIYYSQIVNDFQKGDIAEGYSVSREKKESFPLTVTSAQKNPTAFYLCATTRDSRGNTEAFFGQGTRLTVV.